These T cell receptor beta chains were read from a single sample in a study of T-cell reconstitution after alpha-beta-depleted transplantation in children. TCRdb ran MiXCR on the PCR reads and lists one entry per CDR3 protein. In the table there are nearly 400,000 distinct CDR3 sequences, about 20% of which are singletons. The sample in question was PBMCs from the stem cell graft donor, obtained from the stem cell graft. The receptors originated from a human donor who donated a stem cell graft to a child with acute myeloid leukemia. Both conserved end residues are part of each CDR3. D genes are given only for firm matches. Clone size is shown for a subset of rows, as once, few, many or a class of expanded clone.

. many TRBJ1-2 TRBV24-1 TGTGCCACCAGTGAAGCGGGGAACTATGGCTACACCTTC CATSEAGNYGYTF
. many TRBJ1-1 TRBV6-5 TGTGCCAGCAGTTACGGGACGGCGAACACTGAAGCTTTCTTT CASSYGTANTEAFF
. . TRBJ2-1 TRBV28 TGTGCCAGCAGTTTACGTTCCAGGAGTGCTGAGCAGTTCTTC CASSLRSRSAEQFF
. many TRBJ1-2 TRBV27 TGTGCCAGCAGTTTATATGGCAGGGAATATGGCTACACCTTC CASSLYGREYGYTF
. many TRBJ2-2 TRBV20-1 TGCAGTGCTAGGGGGGCCCTAGGTACCGGGGAGCTGTTTTTT CSARGALGTGELFF
. . TRBJ2-1 TRBV5-1 TGCGCCAGCAGCTCCCGAGCCGGGACTGGGGGTTTTAATGAGCAGTTCTTC CASSSRAGTGGFNEQFF
. few TRBJ1-5 TRBV27 TGTGCCAGCAGGGGAGGGAATCGCAATCAGCCCCAGCATTTT CASRGGNRNQPQHF
TRBD1 . TRBJ2-2 TRBV20-1 TGCAGTGCACCGGGACAGGGGTCCACCACCGGGGAGCTGTTTTTT CSAPGQGSTTGELFF
. few TRBJ2-7 TRBV9 TGTGCCAGCAGCGTAGGAGGGGACTCCCCCTCCTACGAGCAGTACTTC CASSVGGDSPSYEQYF
. many TRBJ2-5 TRBV7-3 TGTGCCAGCAGCTTGGACCATGGAGTTGGGACCCAGTACTTC CASSLDHGVGTQYF
. . TRBJ2-7 TRBV10-2 TGCGCCAGCGGAGAGTACGAGCAGTACTTC CASGEYEQYF
TRBD2 many TRBJ2-5 TRBV7-2 TGTGCTATCGAATCAGGGCGGGAGGAGACCCAGTACTTC CAIESGREETQYF
TRBD2 . TRBJ2-7 TRBV6-1 TGTGCCAGCAGAAACAAACTAGCGGGGGTTTCCTACGAGCAGTACTTC CASRNKLAGVSYEQYF
. . TRBJ1-5 TRBV7-9 TGTGCCAGCAGCCACGGATCCTTCGGGCAGCCCCAGCATTTT CASSHGSFGQPQHF
TRBD2 . TRBJ2-7 TRBV6-1 TGTGCCAGCAGTCGACTTAGCGGGAGGCTCGAGCAGTACTTC CASSRLSGRLEQYF
. . TRBJ2-2 TRBV12-3/TRBV12-4 TGTGCCAGCCTGAATCTCGGGCTAGGGAAATTTGGTAGGCCCGGGGAGCTGTTTTTT CASLNLGLGKFGRPGELFF
. few TRBJ1-4 TRBV28 TGTGCCAGCAGTTTAGCCGTAAACGAAAAACTGTTTTTT CASSLAVNEKLFF
. . TRBJ2-2 TRBV20-1 TGCAGTGCTAGAGTAACCTTGACAGTGAACACCGGGGAGCTGTTTTTT CSARVTLTVNTGELFF
. . TRBJ1-2 TRBV6-1 TGTGCCAGCAGTGGCGGGACACCTAACTATGGCTACACCTTC CASSGGTPNYGYTF
. many TRBJ1-6 TRBV20-1 TGCAGTGCGGCCAGGGCTAATTCACCCCTCCACTTT CSAARANSPLHF
TRBD2 . TRBJ2-5 TRBV5-1 TGCGCCAGCAGCTTTATGGCGGGAGGCCAAGAGACCCAGTACTTC CASSFMAGGQETQYF
. few TRBJ2-3 TRBV4-1 TGCGCCAGCAGCCAAGAATCTCGAAGCGGTAGTAGCACAGATACGCAGTATTTT CASSQESRSGSSTDTQYF
. many TRBJ2-7 TRBV12-3/TRBV12-4 TGTGCCAGCAGACCTGGGGGCCACTCCTACGAGCAGTACTTC CASRPGGHSYEQYF
TRBD2 . TRBJ2-2 TRBV12-3/TRBV12-4 TGTGCCAGTAAGCGAGCGGGAGCCGCCGGGGAGCTGTTTTTT CASKRAGAAGELFF
TRBD1 . TRBJ2-2 TRBV20-1 TGCAGTGCTGTTGGACAGGGTGGCGGGGAGCTGTTTTTT CSAVGQGGGELFF
. . TRBJ1-6 TRBV5-1 TGCGCCAGCAGCTTGATGAGGGGCGGGGATTCACCCCTCCACTTT CASSLMRGGDSPLHF
TRBD2 . TRBJ2-1 TRBV20-1 TGCAGTGCCAGACTGAGCGGGAGCTGGTACAATGAGCAGTTCTTC CSARLSGSWYNEQFF
TRBD2 few TRBJ2-3 TRBV6-5 TGTGCCAGCACCTACTCAGGGCTAGCGGGAACGGATACGCAGTATTTT CASTYSGLAGTDTQYF
TRBD2 . TRBJ2-1 TRBV5-4 TGTGCCAGCAGCGATCGAGCGGGAGGCTCCTACAATGAGCAGTTCTTC CASSDRAGGSYNEQFF
. . TRBJ1-5 TRBV27 TGTGCCAGCAGTTTCACTAGCAATCAGCCCCAGCATTTT CASSFTSNQPQHF
TRBD2 . TRBJ2-1 TRBV15 TGTGCCACCAGCCGGACTAGCGGGAGGGATGAGCAGTTCTTC CATSRTSGRDEQFF
. . TRBJ1-5 TRBV20-1 TGCAGTGCTAAGGGCAGCACCAATCAGCCCCAGCATTTT CSAKGSTNQPQHF
. . TRBJ2-5 TRBV2 TGTGCCAGCAGTGTAATGGGGGTGAGGGAGACCCAGTACTTC CASSVMGVRETQYF
. . TRBJ1-2 TRBV20-1 TGCAGTGCTAGCGGCCAATATGGCTACACCTTC CSASGQYGYTF
. many TRBJ1-6 TRBV29-1 TGCAGCGCCGGGATGGATTCACCCCTCCACTTT CSAGMDSPLHF
. few TRBJ2-4 TRBV29-1 TGCAGCGTAATGACAGATCCACCTCTAGCCAAAAACATTCAGTACTTC CSVMTDPPLAKNIQYF